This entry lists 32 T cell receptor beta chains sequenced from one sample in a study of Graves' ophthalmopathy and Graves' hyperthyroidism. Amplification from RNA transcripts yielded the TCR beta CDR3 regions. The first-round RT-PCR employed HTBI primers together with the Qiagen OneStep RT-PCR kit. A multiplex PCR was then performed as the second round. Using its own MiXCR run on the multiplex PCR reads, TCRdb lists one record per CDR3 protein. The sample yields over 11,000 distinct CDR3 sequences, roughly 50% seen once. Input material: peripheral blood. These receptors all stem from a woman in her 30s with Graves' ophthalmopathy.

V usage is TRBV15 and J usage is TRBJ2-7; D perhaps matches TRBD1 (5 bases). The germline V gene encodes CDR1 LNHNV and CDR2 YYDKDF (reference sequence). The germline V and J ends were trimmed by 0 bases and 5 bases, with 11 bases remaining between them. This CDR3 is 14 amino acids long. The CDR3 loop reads CATSRESRVDEQYF. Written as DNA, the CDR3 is TGTGCCACCAGCAGAGAAAGCAGGGTGGACGAGCAGTACTTC.

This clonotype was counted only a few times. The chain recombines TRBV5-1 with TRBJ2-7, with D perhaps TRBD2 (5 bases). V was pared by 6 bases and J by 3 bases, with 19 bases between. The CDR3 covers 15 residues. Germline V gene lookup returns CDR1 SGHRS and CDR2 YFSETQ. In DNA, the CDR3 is TGCGCCAGCACCCTCGGGTGGTCGGGAAACTACGAGCAGTACTTC. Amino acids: CASTLGWSGNYEQYF.

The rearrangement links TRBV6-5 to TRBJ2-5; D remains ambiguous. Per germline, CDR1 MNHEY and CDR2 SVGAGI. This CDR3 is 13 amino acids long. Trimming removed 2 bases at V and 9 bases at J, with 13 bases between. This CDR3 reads CASSYRLNQPQYF. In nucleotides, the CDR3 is TGTGCCAGCAGTTACAGACTGAATCAGCCCCAGTACTTC.

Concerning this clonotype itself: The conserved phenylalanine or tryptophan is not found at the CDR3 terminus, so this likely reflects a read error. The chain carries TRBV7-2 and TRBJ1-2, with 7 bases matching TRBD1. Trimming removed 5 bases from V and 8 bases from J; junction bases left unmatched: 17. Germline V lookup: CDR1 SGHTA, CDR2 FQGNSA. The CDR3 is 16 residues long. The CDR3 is CASSAPRGQGHRGYTS. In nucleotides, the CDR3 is TGTGCCAGCAGCGCCCCTAGGGGGCAGGGGCATCGAGGCTACACCTCC.

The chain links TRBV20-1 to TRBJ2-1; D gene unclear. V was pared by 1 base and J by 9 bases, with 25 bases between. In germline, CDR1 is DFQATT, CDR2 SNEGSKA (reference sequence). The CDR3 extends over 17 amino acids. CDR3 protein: CSARGPRWATDVSEQFF. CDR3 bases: TGCAGTGCTAGAGGACCCCGGTGGGCCACCGACGTCAGTGAGCAGTTCTTC.

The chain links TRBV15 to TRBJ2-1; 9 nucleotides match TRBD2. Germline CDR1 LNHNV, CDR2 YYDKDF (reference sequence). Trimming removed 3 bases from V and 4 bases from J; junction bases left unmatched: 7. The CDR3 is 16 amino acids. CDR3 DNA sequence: TGTGCCACCAGCAGCTTGGGTAGCGGGAGTTACAATGAGCAGTTCTTC. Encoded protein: CATSSLGSGSYNEQFF. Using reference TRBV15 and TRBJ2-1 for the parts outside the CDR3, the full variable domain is DAMVIQNPRYQVTQFGKPVTLSCSQTLNHNVMYWYQQKSSQAPKLLFHYYDKDFNNEADTPDNFQSRRPNTSFCFLDIRSPGLGDTAMYLCATSSLGSGSYNEQFFGPGTRLTVL.

The CDR3 DNA reads TGTGCCAGCAGCTCGTTAGCGGGAGAGCAGTACTTC. This encodes CASSSLAGEQYF. The gene calls are TRBV7-9 and TRBJ2-7; 8 bases are a match to TRBD2. Germline V gene lookup returns CDR1 SEHNR and CDR2 FQNEAQ (reference sequence). The CDR3 loop spans 12 amino acids. Unmatched junction bases numbered 3, after V lost 4 bases and J lost 7 bases.

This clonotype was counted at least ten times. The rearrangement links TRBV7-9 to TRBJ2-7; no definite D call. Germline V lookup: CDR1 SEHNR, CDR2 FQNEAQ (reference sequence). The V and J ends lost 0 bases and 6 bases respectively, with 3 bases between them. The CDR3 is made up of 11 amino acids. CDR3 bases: TGTGCCAGCAGCTTAGCTGGCGAGCAGTACTTC. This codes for CASSLAGEQYF.

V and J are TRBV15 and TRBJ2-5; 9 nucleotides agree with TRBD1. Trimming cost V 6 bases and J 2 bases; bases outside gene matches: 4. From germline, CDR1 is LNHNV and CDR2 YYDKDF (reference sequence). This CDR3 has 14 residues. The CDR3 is CATSPTGGQETQYF. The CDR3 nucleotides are TGTGCCACCAGTCCGACAGGGGGTCAAGAGACCCAGTACTTC.

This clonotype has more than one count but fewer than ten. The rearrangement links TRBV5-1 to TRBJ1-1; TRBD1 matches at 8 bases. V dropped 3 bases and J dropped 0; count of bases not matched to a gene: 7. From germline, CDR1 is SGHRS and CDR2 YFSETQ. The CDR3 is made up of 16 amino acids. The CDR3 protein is CASSWDRHELNTEAFF. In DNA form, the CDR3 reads TGCGCCAGCAGCTGGGACAGGCACGAGTTGAACACTGAAGCTTTCTTT.

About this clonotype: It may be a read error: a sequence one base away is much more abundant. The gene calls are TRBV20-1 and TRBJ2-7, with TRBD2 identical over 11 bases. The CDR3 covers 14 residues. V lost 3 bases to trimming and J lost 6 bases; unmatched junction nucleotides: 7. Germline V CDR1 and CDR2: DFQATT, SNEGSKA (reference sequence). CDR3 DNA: TGCAGTGCTAGTTTGACTAGCGGGAACTGCGAGCAGTACTTC. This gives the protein CSASLTSGNCEQYF.

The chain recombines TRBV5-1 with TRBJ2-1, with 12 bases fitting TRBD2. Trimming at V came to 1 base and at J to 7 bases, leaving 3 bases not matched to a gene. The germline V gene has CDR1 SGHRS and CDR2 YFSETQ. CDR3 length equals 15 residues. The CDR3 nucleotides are TGCGCCAGCAGCTTGTCGCTAGCGGGGGGGAATGAGCAGTTCTTC. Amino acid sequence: CASSLSLAGGNEQFF.

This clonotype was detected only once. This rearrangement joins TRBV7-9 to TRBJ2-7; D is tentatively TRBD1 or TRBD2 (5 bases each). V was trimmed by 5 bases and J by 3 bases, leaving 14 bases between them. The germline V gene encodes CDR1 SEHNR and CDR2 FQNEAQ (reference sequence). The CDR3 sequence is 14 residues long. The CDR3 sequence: CASSLTGTYYEQYF. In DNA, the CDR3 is TGTGCCAGCAGCCTAACCGGGACCTACTACGAGCAGTACTTC.

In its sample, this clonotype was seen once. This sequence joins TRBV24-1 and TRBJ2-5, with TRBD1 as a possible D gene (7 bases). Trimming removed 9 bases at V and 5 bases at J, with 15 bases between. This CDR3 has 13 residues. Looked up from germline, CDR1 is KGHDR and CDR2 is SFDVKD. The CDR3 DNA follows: TGTGCCACCGGGCAGGGGGGCGGGGAGACCCAGTACTTC. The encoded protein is CATGQGGGETQYF.

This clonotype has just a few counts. The CDR3 sequence is CSARDHRAQGAYEQYF. The CDR3 DNA is TGCAGTGCTAGAGACCATCGCGCACAGGGGGCCTACGAGCAGTACTTC. The V gene is TRBV20-1, the J gene TRBJ2-7, with TRBD1 matching 8 bases. CDR1 and CDR2 (germline): DFQATT, SNEGSKA (reference sequence). V lost 0 bases to trimming and J lost 2 bases; unmatched junction nucleotides: 9. The CDR3 length is 16 residues.

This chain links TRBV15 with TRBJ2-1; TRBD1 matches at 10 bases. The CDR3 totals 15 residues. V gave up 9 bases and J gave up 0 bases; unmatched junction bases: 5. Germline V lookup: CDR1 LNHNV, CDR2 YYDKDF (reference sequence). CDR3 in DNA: TGTGCCACGATCGGGACAGGGGACTCCTACAATGAGCAGTTCTTC. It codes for CATIGTGDSYNEQFF.

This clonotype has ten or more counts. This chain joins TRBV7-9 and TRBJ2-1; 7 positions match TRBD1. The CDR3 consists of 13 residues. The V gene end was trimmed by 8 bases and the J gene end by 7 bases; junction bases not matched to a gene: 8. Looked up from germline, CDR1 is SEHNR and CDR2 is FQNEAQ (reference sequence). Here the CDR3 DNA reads TGTGCCAGCCGGGACAGCGTTCTGAATGAGCAGTTCTTC. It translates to CASRDSVLNEQFF.

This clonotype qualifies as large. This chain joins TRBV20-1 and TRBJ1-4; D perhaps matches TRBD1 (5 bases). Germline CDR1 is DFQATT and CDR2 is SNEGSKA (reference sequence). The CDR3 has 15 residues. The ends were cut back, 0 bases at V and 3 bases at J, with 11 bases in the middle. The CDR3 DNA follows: TGCAGTGCTAGAGACACGACAGTAGCTAATGAAAAACTGTTTTTT. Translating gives CSARDTTVANEKLFF.

CDR3 nucleotide sequence: TGCAGTGTCAGACAGGGGGGTTCTAGCAATCAGCCCCAGCATTTT. This codes for CSVRQGGSSNQPQHF. The gene calls are TRBV20-1 and TRBJ1-5; 9 positions agree with TRBD1. J lost 0 bases, V lost 7 bases, and 7 bases had no gene match. Germline CDR1 DFQATT, CDR2 SNEGSKA (reference sequence). This CDR3 contains 15 residues.

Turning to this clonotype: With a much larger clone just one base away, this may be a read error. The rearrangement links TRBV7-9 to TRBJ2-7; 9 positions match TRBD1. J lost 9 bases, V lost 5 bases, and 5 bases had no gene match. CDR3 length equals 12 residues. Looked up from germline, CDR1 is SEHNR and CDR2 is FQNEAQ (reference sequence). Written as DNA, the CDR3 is TGTGCCAGCAGCGGGACAGGGAACGGGCAGTACTTC. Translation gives CASSGTGNGQYF.

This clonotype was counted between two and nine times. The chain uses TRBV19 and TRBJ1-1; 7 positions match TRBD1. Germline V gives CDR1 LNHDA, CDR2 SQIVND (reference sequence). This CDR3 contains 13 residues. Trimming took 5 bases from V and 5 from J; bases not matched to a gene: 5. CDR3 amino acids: CASSVTGRTEAFF. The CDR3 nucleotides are TGTGCCAGTAGTGTGACAGGGAGGACTGAAGCTTTCTTT. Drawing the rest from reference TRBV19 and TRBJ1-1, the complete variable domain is DGGITQSPKYLFRKEGQNVTLSCEQNLNHDAMYWYRQDPGQGLRLIYYSQIVNDFQKGDIAEGYSVSREKKESFPLTVTSAQKNPTAFYLCASSVTGRTEAFFGQGTRLTVV.

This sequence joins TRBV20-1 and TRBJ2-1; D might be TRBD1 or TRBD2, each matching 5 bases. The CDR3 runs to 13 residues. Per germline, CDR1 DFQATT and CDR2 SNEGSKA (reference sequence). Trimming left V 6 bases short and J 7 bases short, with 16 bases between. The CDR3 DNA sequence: TGCAGTGCCCGACGGGTAGGGACGAATGAGCAGTTCTTC. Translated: CSARRVGTNEQFF.

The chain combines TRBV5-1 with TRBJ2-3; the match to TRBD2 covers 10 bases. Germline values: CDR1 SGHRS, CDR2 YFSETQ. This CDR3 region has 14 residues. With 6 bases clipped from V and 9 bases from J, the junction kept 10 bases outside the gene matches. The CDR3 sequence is CASTSGLADQTQYF. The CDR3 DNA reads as TGCGCCAGCACCTCTGGACTAGCGGATCAAACGCAGTATTTT.

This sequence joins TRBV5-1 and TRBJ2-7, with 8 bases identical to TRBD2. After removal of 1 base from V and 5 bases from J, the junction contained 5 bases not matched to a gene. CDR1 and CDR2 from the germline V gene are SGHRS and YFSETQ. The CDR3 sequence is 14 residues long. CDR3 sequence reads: CASSLLAGIDEQYF. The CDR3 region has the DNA TGCGCCAGCAGCTTGTTAGCGGGAATCGACGAGCAGTACTTC.

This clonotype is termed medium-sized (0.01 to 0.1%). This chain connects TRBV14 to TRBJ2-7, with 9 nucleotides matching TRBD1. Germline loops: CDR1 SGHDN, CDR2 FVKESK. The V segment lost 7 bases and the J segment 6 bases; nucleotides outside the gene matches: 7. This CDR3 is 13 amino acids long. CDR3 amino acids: CASTQQGAVEQYV. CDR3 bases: TGTGCCAGCACACAACAGGGGGCGGTCGAGCAGTACGTC.

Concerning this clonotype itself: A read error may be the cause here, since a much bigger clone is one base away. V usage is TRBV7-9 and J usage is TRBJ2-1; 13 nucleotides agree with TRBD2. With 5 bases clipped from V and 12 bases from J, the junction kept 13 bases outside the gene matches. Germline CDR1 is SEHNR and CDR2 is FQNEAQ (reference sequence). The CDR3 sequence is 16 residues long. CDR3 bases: TGTGCCAGCAGCCTAACAAGGACTAGCGGGAGCCATGGGCAGTTCTTC. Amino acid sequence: CASSLTRTSGSHGQFF.

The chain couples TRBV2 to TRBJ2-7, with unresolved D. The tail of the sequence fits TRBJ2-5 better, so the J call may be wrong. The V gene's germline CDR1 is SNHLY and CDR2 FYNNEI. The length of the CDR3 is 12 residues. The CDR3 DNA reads TGTGCCAGCAGTGACGATGAAGAGACCCAGTACTTC. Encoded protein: CASSDDEETQYF.

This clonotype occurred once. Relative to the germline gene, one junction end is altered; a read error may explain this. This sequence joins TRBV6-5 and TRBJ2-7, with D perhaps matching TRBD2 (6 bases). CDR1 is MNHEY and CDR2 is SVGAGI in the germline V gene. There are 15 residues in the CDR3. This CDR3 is CASSEGPEGGYGQYF. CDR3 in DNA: TGTGCCAGCAGTGAAGGGCCGGAGGGAGGCTACGGGCAGTACTTC.

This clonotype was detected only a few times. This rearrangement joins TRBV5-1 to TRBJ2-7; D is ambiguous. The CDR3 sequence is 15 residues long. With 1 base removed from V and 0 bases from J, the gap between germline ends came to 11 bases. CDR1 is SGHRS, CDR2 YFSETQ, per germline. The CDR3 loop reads CASSLSASSSYEQYF. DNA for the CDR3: TGCGCCAGCAGCTTGTCGGCCAGCAGCTCCTACGAGCAGTACTTC.

CDR3 DNA: TGCGCCAGCAGCCAAGGTGGACAGGGAGATGAAAAACTGTTTTTT. As protein: CASSQGGQGDEKLFF. The chain joins TRBV4-1 to TRBJ1-4, with 8 bases fitting TRBD1. The V gene end was trimmed by 1 base and the J gene end by 6 bases; junction bases not matched to a gene: 4. Germline V gene lookup returns CDR1 MGHRA and CDR2 YSYEKL. CDR3 length: 15 amino acids.

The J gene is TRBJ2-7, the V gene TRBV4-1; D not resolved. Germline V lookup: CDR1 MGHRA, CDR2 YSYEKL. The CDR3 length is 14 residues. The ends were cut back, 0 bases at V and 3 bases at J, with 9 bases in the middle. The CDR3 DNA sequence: TGCGCCAGCAGCCAAGAAGCGTTTGGCTACGAGCAGTACTTC. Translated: CASSQEAFGYEQYF.

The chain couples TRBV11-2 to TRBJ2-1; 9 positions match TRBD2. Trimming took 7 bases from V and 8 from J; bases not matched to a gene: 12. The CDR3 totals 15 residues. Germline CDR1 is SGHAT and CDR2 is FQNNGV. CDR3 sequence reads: CASNKPGLASDEQFF. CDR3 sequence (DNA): TGTGCCAGCAACAAGCCAGGACTAGCGTCGGATGAGCAGTTCTTC. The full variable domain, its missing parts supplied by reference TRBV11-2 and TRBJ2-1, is EAGVAQSPRYKIIEKRQSVAFWCNPISGHATLYWYQQILGQGPKLLIQFQNNGVVDDSQLPKDRFSAERLKGVDSTLKIQPAKLEDSAVYLCASNKPGLASDEQFFGPGTRLTVL.